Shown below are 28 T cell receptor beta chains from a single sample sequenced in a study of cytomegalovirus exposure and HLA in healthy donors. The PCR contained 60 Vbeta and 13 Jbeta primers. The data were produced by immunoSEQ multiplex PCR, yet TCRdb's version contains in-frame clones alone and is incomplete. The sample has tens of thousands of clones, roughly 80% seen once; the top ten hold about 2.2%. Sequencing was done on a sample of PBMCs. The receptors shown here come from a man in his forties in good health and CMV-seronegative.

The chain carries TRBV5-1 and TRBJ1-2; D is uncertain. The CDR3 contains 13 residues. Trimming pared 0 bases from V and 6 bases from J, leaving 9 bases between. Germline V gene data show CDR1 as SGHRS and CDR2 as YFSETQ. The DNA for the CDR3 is TGCGCCAGCAGCTTGGGCCAGTTCGATGGCTACACCTTC. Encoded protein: CASSLGQFDGYTF.

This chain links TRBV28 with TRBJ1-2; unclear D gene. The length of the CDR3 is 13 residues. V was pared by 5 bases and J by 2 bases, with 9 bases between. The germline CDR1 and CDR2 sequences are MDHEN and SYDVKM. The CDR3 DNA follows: TGTGCCAGCAGTCCGGGAGGAAACTATGGCTACACCTTC. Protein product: CASSPGGNYGYTF.

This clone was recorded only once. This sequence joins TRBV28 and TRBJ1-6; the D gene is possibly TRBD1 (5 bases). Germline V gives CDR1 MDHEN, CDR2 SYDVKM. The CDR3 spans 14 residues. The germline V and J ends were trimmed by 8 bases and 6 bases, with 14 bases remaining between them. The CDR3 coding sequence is TGTGCCAGCTCCCCCCCCGACAGTAATTCACCCCTCCACTTT. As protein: CASSPPDSNSPLHF.

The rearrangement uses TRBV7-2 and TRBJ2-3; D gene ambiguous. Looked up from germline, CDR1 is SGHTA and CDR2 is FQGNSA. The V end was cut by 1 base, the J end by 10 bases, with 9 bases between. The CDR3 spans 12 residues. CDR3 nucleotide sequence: TGTGCCAGCAGCTTAGTAATGGGCGCGCAGTATTTT. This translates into CASSLVMGAQYF. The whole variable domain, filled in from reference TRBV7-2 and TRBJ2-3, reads GAGVSQSPSNKVTEKGKDVELRCDPISGHTALYWYRQSLGQGLEFLIYFQGNSAPDKSGLPSDRFSAERTGGSVSTLTIQRTQQEDSAVYLCASSLVMGAQYFGPGTRLTVL.

CDR3 in amino acids: CASSFQAGKVNEQYF. CDR3 DNA: TGCGCCAGCAGCTTCCAGGCAGGGAAAGTTAACGAGCAGTACTTC. The chain carries TRBV5-1 and TRBJ2-7; TRBD1 might be the D (5 bases). The CDR3 consists of 15 residues. Germline values: CDR1 SGHRS, CDR2 YFSETQ. V gave up 2 bases and J gave up 5 bases, with 17 bases separating them.

CDR3 nucleotide sequence: TGTGCCAGTAAAAAAACAGGGGACCACGAGCAGTACTTC. This encodes CASKKTGDHEQYF. J is TRBJ2-7 and V is TRBV6-1; 7 bases line up with TRBD1. This CDR3 has 13 amino acids. The germline V gene encodes CDR1 MNHNS and CDR2 SASEGT. V lost 9 bases to trimming and J lost 5 bases; unmatched junction nucleotides: 10.

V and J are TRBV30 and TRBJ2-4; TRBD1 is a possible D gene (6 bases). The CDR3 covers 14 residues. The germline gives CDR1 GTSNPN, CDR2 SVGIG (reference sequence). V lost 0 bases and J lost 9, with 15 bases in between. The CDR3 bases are TGTGCCTGGAGTGTACGTGGGGGCAGGAGCATTCAGTACTTC. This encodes CAWSVRGGRSIQYF.

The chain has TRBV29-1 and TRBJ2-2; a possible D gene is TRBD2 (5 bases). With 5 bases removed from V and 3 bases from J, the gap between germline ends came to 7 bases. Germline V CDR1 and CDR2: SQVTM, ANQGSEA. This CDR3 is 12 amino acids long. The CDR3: CSVSRDTGELFF. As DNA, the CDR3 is TGCAGCGTTTCGAGGGACACCGGGGAGCTGTTTTTT.

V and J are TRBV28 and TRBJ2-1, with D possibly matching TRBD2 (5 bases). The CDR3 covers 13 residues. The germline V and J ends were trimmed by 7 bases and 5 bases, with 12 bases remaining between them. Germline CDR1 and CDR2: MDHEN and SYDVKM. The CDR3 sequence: CASIDPGNNEQFF. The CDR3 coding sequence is TGTGCCAGCATCGACCCCGGGAACAATGAGCAGTTCTTC.

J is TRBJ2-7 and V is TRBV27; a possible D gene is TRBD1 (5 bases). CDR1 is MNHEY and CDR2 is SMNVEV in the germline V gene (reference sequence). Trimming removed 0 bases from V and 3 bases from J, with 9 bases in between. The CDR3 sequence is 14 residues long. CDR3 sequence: CASSLSRQSYEQYF. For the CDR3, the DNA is TGTGCCAGCAGTTTATCGAGACAGAGCTACGAGCAGTACTTC.

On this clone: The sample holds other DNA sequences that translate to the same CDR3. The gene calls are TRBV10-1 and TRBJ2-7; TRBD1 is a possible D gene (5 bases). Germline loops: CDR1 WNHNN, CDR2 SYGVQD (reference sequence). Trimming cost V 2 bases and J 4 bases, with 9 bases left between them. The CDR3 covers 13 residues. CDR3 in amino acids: CASSEGQGYEQYF. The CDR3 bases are TGCGCCAGCAGTGAGGGCCAGGGTTACGAGCAGTACTTC.

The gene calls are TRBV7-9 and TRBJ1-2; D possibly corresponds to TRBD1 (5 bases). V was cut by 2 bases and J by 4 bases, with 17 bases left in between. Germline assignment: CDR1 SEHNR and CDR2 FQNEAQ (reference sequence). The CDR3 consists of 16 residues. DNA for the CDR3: TGTGCCAGCAGCTTATTCCTCGCGGGGGATTCCTATGGCTACACCTTC. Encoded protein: CASSLFLAGDSYGYTF.

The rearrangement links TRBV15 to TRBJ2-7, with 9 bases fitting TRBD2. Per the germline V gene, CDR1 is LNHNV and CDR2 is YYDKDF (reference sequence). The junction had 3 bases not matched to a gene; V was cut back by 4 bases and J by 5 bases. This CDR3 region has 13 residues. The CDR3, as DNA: TGTGCCACCAGCATTCTAGCGGGAAACGAGCAGTACTTC. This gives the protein CATSILAGNEQYF.

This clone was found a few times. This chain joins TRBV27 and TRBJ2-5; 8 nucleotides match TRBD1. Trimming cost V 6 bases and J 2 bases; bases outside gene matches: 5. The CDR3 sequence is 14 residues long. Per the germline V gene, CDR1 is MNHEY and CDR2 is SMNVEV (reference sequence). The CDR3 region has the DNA TGTGCCAGCAGCTGGACAGGGAGACAAGAGACCCAGTACTTC. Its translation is CASSWTGRQETQYF.

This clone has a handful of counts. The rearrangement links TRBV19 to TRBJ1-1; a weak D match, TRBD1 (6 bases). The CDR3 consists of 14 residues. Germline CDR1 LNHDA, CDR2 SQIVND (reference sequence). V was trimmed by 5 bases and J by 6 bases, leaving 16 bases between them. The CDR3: CASSGPGDLAEAFF. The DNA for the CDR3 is TGTGCCAGTAGTGGCCCAGGGGATTTGGCTGAAGCTTTCTTT.

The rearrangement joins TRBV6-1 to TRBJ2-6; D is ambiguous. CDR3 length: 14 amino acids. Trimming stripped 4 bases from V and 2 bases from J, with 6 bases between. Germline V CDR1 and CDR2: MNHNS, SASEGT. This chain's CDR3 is CASSVYAGANVLTF. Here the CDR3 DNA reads TGTGCCAGCAGTGTATATGCTGGGGCCAACGTCCTGACTTTC.

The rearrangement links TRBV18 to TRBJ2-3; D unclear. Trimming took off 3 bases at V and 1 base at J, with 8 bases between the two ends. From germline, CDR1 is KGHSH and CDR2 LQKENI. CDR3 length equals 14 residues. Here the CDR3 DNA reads TGTGCCAGCTCACCGATTGGCCGCACAGATACGCAGTATTTT. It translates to CASSPIGRTDTQYF.

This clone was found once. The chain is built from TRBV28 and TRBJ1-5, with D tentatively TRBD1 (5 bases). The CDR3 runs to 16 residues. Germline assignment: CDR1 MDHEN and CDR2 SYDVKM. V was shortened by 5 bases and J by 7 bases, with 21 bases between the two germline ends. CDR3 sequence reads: CASSPPWGQSAQPQHF. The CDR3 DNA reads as TGTGCCAGCAGTCCCCCTTGGGGCCAGAGTGCCCAGCCCCAGCATTTT.

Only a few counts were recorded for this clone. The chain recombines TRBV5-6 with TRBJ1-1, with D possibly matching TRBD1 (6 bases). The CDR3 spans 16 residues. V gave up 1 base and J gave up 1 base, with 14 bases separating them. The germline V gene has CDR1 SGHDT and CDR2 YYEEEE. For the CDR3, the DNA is TGTGCCAGCAGCTTGACGGGGCGGACAGAGAACACTGAAGCTTTCTTT. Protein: CASSLTGRTENTEAFF.

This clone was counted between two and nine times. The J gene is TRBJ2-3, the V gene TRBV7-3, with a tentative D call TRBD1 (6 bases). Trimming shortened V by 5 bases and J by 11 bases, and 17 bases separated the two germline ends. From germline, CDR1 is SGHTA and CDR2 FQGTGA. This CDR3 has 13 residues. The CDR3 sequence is CASSPTDREGQYF. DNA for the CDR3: TGTGCCAGCAGCCCTACGGACAGAGAGGGGCAGTATTTT.

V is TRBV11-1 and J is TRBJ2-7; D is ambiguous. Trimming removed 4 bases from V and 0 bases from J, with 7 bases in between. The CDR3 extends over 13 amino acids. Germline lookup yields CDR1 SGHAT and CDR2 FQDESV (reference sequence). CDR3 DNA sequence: TGTGCCAGCAGCTCGTTGAGCTCCTACGAGCAGTACTTC. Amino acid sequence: CASSSLSSYEQYF.

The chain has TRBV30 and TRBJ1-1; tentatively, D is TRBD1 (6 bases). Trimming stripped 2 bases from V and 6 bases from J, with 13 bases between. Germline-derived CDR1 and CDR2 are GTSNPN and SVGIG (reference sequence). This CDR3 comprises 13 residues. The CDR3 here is CAWSLIWTAEAFF. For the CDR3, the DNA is TGTGCCTGGAGTTTGATATGGACAGCTGAAGCTTTCTTT.

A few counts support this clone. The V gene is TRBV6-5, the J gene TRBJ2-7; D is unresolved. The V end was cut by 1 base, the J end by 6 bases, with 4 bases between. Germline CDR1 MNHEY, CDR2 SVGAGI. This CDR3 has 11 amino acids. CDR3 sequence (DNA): TGTGCCAGCAGTTACTACGGCGAGCAGTACTTC. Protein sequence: CASSYYGEQYF.

CDR3 coding DNA: TGTGCCAGCAGCGAGCCTGGGGCGGGAGGTCCCGAGACCCAGTACTTC. Protein sequence: CASSEPGAGGPETQYF. The V and J genes are TRBV9 and TRBJ2-5, with 8 bases aligning to TRBD2. J gave up 5 bases and V 3 bases, and 12 bases lay outside the gene matches. The CDR3 has 16 residues. Germline CDR1 and CDR2: SGDLS and YYNGEE.

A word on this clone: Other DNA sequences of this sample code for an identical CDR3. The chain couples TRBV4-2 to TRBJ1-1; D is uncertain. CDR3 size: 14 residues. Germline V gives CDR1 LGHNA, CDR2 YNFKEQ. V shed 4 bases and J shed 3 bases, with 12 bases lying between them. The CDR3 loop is CASSPLRRDTEAFF. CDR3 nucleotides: TGTGCCAGCAGCCCCCTTCGACGGGACACTGAAGCTTTCTTT.

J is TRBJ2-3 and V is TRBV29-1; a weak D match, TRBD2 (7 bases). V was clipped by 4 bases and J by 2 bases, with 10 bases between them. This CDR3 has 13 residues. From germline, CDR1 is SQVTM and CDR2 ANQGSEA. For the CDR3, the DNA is TGCAGCGTTGTTGGGGGGGCCACAGATACGCAGTATTTT. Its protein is CSVVGGATDTQYF.

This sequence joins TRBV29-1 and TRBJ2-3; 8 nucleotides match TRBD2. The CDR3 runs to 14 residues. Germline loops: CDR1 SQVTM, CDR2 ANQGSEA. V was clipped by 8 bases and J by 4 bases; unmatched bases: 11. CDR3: CSILGGAGADTQYF. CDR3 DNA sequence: TGCAGCATACTCGGGGGGGCCGGAGCAGATACGCAGTATTTT.

CDR3 coding DNA: TGTGCCAGCAGTTTATGGGATCAGAACAGCCCTTGGGAGCAGTACTTC. This translates into CASSLWDQNSPWEQYF. This chain uses TRBV28 with TRBJ2-7; D unclear. The ends were cut back, 0 bases at V and 7 bases at J, with 19 bases in the middle. This CDR3 spans 16 amino acids. CDR1 and CDR2 from the germline V gene are MDHEN and SYDVKM.